This TCR beta chain emerged from a study of tumor-infiltrating lymphocytes in primary liver carcinoma (dated by TCRdb to about 2017). Regarding the study in general: Between late 2015 and early 2016, roughly five patients in China with histopathologically diagnosed primary liver carcinoma had surgical resection. A total of 35 or so specimens from 5 patients went through TCRbeta repertoire sequencing, namely 25 tumor regions, 5 adjacent noncancerous liver tissues and 5 peripheral blood samples. Hepatocellular carcinoma (four) or combined HCC and intrahepatic cholangiocarcinoma (one) was present in the five patients, who were three men and two women aged 30 to 69 years. Tumors of the five patients were stage T1-T3 N0M0 with maximum diameters of about 4.2 to 10 cm. TCRbeta repertoire sequencing, expression microarrays and whole-exome sequencing were combined in the study across five regions of each liver tumor, with adjacent normal tissue and blood also included. Each sample produced about 3.5 to 8 million productive TCRbeta reads, and read depth showed no significant difference between tissue types. Technical replicate repertoires showed high reproducibility, with mean shared-clone rates about 0.91 and correlation coefficients above 0.95. Study-wide conclusions, independent of this receptor: The top 250 clones made up a significantly larger repertoire fraction in tumors than in blood (p = 0.039). Repertoire overlap was higher between tumor regions (mean around 36%) than tumor-adjacent (17%) or tumor-blood (14%) pairs, consistent with antigen-driven expansion. Since the samples were bulk and unsorted, there was no way to compare CD4+ and CD8+ T cell repertoires. With just five patients in the study, the authors point out that the findings should be validated in a larger study. Because only the TCR beta chain was sequenced and unpaired alpha chains were not captured, true repertoire diversity is likely underestimated.

On this clonotype: This receptor's antigen is unknown. It has no much larger one-base neighbor in the sample; base qualities were not kept.

V is shortened by 6 bases, J by 8 bases, and the region joining them spans 14 bases. The germline V gene (reference sequence) gives CDR1 as SEHNR and CDR2 as FQNEAQ. The CDR3 starts with the cysteine, ends with the phenylalanine, and has 13 residues. Only the CDR3 DNA stays, 39 bases, in frame from base 1. Blood RNA was extracted from unsorted whole blood with TRIzol reagent; germline DNA came from the DNeasy Blood & Tissue kit. At the time of sampling, the patients had chronic HBV infection and had not received any treatment. About 3.6 milliliters of peripheral blood were collected into K2EDTA tubes before surgery. A constant-region primer and ProtoScript II reverse transcriptase were used to reverse-transcribe TCRbeta-specific cDNA from 500 ng total RNA. TCRbeta libraries were built with three nested multiplex PCR rounds, a slightly modified ARM-PCR procedure. Each of the first two PCR rounds ran for around 9 cycles and used multiplex TRBV1-TRBV30 forward primers together with a Cbeta reverse primer. Sample barcodes and Illumina adapters were added in a final 25-cycle PCR using Deep VentR polymerase. Before sequencing, amplicons of 200-500 bp were gel-purified using a QIAquick gel extraction kit. An Illumina HiSeq 2500 was used to sequence the TCRbeta amplicons, generating 250-bp paired-end reads. The authors' pipeline ran thus. Trimmomatic v0.33 was used to quality-trim the reads, and FLASH v1.2.11 was used to merge paired reads so that full CDR3 sequences could be recovered. V, D and J germline segments were assigned to the rearranged TCRbeta sequences using MiGEC v1.2.1b. Clonotype statistics and Shannon-Wiener diversity indices were computed with VDJtools v1.0.0. Except for diversity analysis, only the 250 most abundant clonotypes of each sample were used in subsequent analyses to reduce sampling bias. The public reads were reprocessed in TCRdb via fastp at Q25 and MiXCR, keeping in-frame beta chains. One record per CDR3 amino acid sequence lists the most common genes and DNA. The V and J calls shown here were made by TCRdb, not taken from the authors' results. In all, the sample holds fewer than 350,000 distinct CDR3 sequences, and around three fifths of those were seen once. The leading ten clones occupy roughly 6% of the sample.

The sequencing input was peripheral blood. Here the chain combines TRBV7-9 and TRBJ2-1; confidence is insufficient to name the D gene. This TCR came from a man aged 40-55 years with primary liver carcinoma and hepatitis B virus infection. In nucleotide form, the sequence is TGTGCCAGCAGGAACACTGGCGTCCATGAGCAGTTCTTC. This is translated as CASRNTGVHEQFF.